These T cell receptor beta chains were read from a single sample in a study of spatial heterogeneity in lung cancer. TCRdb reprocessed the 5' RACE reads via MiXCR and lists one record per CDR3 protein. The sample lists 36,000 or so distinct CDR3 sequences, around 5.5% occurring once. This specimen was PBMCs, taken at surgery. Receptors originate from a female donor with early-stage non-small cell lung cancer. CDR3s include the opening cysteine and the closing phenylalanine or tryptophan. The order of the fields is J gene, V gene, clone size, D gene, CDR3 DNA, CDR3 protein. The D gene is left open where the match is weak. Not every row has a clone size; where given, it reads once, few, many or a size class.

TRBJ2-1	TRBV28	many	TRBD2	TGTGCCAGCAGGCAAACTAGCGTCGATGAGCAGTTCTTC	CASRQTSVDEQFF
TRBJ1-2	TRBV12-3/TRBV12-4	many	TRBD1	TGTGCCAGCAGCCCGACAGGGAACTATGGCTACACCTTC	CASSPTGNYGYTF
TRBJ2-1	TRBV7-2	many	.	TGTGCCAGCAGCGTAGACTCCTACAATGAGCAGTTCTTC	CASSVDSYNEQFF
TRBJ1-2	TRBV5-1	many	.	TGCGCCAGCAGCTTGGGACAGAGCGGCTACACCTTC	CASSLGQSGYTF
TRBJ2-5	TRBV7-6	many	.	TGTGCCAGCAGCTTAGCATCGGACCACCCGAGGTTTTCCCAGTACTTC	CASSLASDHPRFSQYF
TRBJ1-4	TRBV5-1	few	.	TGCGCCAGCAGCCGGAACGGAGGAATGGAAAAACTGTTTTTT	CASSRNGGMEKLFF
TRBJ2-5	TRBV18	few	.	TGTGCCAGCTCACCCCGCCAGAAAGAGACCCAGTACTTC	CASSPRQKETQYF
TRBJ2-3	TRBV2	many	.	TGTGCCAGCAGTGATCATCATAGCGGCGCCGATACGCAGTATTTT	CASSDHHSGADTQYF
TRBJ2-1	TRBV12-3/TRBV12-4	many	.	TGTGCCAGCAGTTTAGACGGCTCCTCCTACAATGAGCAGTTCTTC	CASSLDGSSYNEQFF
TRBJ2-7	TRBV29-1	many	.	TGCAGCGTTGAAGGCGGGACCCCCTACGAGCAGTACTTC	CSVEGGTPYEQYF
TRBJ2-3	TRBV14	.	TRBD2	TGTGCCAGCAGCCAGCCCGGGACTAGCGGGGGGCCCGGGACAGATACGCAGTATTTT	CASSQPGTSGGPGTDTQYF
TRBJ2-1	TRBV7-2	many	.	TGTGCCAGCAGCTTTGGGCTAGTATCGGATGAGCAGTTCTTC	CASSFGLVSDEQFF
TRBJ1-2	TRBV29-1	.	TRBD1	TGCAGCGTTGCCCCCGGGACAGGGGTCTATGGCTACACCTTC	CSVAPGTGVYGYTF
TRBJ2-3	TRBV12-3/TRBV12-4	few	TRBD2	TGTGCCAGCAGCCAAGGACTAGCGGGGCCAGATACGCAGTATTTT	CASSQGLAGPDTQYF
TRBJ2-5	TRBV5-1	many	TRBD2	TGCGCCAGCAGCTTGCACGGGGAGGGCGCGGAGACCCAGTACTTC	CASSLHGEGAETQYF
TRBJ2-7	TRBV7-2	many	TRBD2	TGTGCCAGCAGCCCCTCCTTTGGGGGGGCCTACGAGCAGTACTTC	CASSPSFGGAYEQYF
TRBJ2-7	TRBV27	many	.	TGTGCCAGCAGTGAACCCGGGCAATCCTACGAGCAGTACTTC	CASSEPGQSYEQYF
TRBJ1-2	TRBV27	.	.	TGTGCCAGCAGGAAGGGTGGGGCTAACTATGGCTACACCTTC	CASRKGGANYGYTF
TRBJ1-5	TRBV20-1	many	.	TGCAGTGCTAGAAGGGCCGCCAATCAGCCCCAGCATTTT	CSARRAANQPQHF
TRBJ2-1	TRBV7-2	many	.	TGTGCCAGCAGCTTTGGAGGGCCTAGGGAGCAGTTCTTC	CASSFGGPREQFF
TRBJ2-7	TRBV2	many	.	TGTGCCAGCAGTGATAGCGGCCGCGAGCAGTACTTC	CASSDSGREQYF
TRBJ1-4	TRBV5-1	many	.	TGCGCCAGCAGCTTGGGGTCAGCTACTAATGAAAAACTGTTTTTT	CASSLGSATNEKLFF
TRBJ2-5	TRBV7-8	few	TRBD2	TGTGCCAGCAGCCCGACCCGACTAGCGGCGGGGGAGACCCAGTACTTC	CASSPTRLAAGETQYF
TRBJ2-5	TRBV6-6	many	.	TGTGCCAGCAGTTACTGGGGCCAAGAGACCCAGTACTTC	CASSYWGQETQYF
TRBJ1-1	TRBV20-1	many	.	TGCAGTGCTAGAGTAGGGCCAACTGAAGCTTTCTTT	CSARVGPTEAFF
TRBJ2-1	TRBV7-2	many	.	TGTGCCAGCAGTTTTACTAGCACTGAGCAGTTCTTC	CASSFTSTEQFF
TRBJ1-3	TRBV6-5	many	TRBD1	TGTGCCAGCAGTCCGACAGGGGGCAACGGAAACACCATATATTTT	CASSPTGGNGNTIYF
TRBJ2-5	TRBV3-1	many	.	TGTGCCAGCAGCCGGGAGACCCAGTACTTC	CASSRETQYF
TRBJ2-1	TRBV7-6	many	TRBD2	TGTGCCAGCAGCTTGCGGACTAGCGGGGGTGGGTCCTACAATGAGCAGTTCTTC	CASSLRTSGGGSYNEQFF
TRBJ1-5	TRBV19	few	.	TGTGCCAGTAGTATTTGGGGTAGCAATCAGCCCCAGCATTTT	CASSIWGSNQPQHF
TRBJ2-3	TRBV7-9	many	TRBD1	TGTGCCTGGACAGGGAGGAGAACAGATACGCAGTATTTT	CAWTGRRTDTQYF
TRBJ2-7	TRBV29-1	many	.	TGCAGCGTTGAAGCAAGGTCCGGTAGTGACGAGCAGTACTTC	CSVEARSGSDEQYF
TRBJ2-7	TRBV28	many	TRBD1	TGTGCCAGCAGGGGACAGGGGGCCTCCTACGAGCAGTACTTC	CASRGQGASYEQYF
TRBJ1-5	TRBV19	many	TRBD1	TGTGCCAGTGCCGGGACAGCCTATCAGCCCCAGCATTTT	CASAGTAYQPQHF
TRBJ1-6	TRBV5-1	many	.	TGCGCCAGCAGCTTAGGACAGCCTGATTCACCCCTCCACTTT	CASSLGQPDSPLHF
TRBJ2-3	TRBV4-3	few	TRBD1	TGCGCCAGCAGCCAGGGCACGACAGGGTGGACAGATACGCAGTATTTT	CASSQGTTGWTDTQYF
TRBJ1-4	TRBV20-1	.	TRBD1	TGCAGTGCTAGAGACCCCGGGACAGGGGATGAAAAACTGTTTTTT	CSARDPGTGDEKLFF
TRBJ2-1	TRBV2	many	TRBD1	TGTGCCAGCAGTGAAAGGGGGCCTACACAGGTTGGTGAGCAGTTCTTC	CASSERGPTQVGEQFF
TRBJ2-7	TRBV20-1	many	TRBD2	TGCAGTGCTACTACTAGCGGGGGTAACGAGCAGTACTTC	CSATTSGGNEQYF
TRBJ2-4	TRBV4-1	many	TRBD2	TGCGCCAGCAGCCCGGGACTAGCGGGGGGGCCTGGCAAAAACATTCAGTACTTC	CASSPGLAGGPGKNIQYF
TRBJ2-3	TRBV4-3	many	TRBD1	TGCGCCAGCAGCCAGGCAGAGACAGGGGGTGAAGATACGCAGTATTTT	CASSQAETGGEDTQYF